Sequencing of this T cell receptor (beta chain) was carried out in a study of post-analysis software for immune sequencing data. Study-wide context: Secondary progressive, relapsing-remitting and progressive-relapsing multiple sclerosis were among the included disease courses.

CDR1 MDHEN and CDR2 SYDVKM come from the germline V gene. Trimming removed 7 bases at V and 7 bases at J, with 14 bases between. The CDR3 is made up of 12 amino acids. TCR beta cDNA libraries had unique molecular identifiers. TCRdb re-derived calls from the PCR reads in MiXCR, one entry per CDR3 protein. Among 380,000 or so distinct CDR3 sequences listed, about a third were seen once. Points on this clonotype: The target antigen is unknown.

Study findings and constraints: Patients carried roughly 5 TRBV segments more frequently than controls did, and TRBV5-6, TRBV5-1 and TRBV20-1 were among them.

The TCR sequence derives from a girl aged 10 to 17 with multiple sclerosis. The genes are TRBV28 and TRBJ2-7; D is tentatively TRBD1 or TRBD2 (5 bases each). The sequenced sample was blood. The CDR3 DNA is TGTGCCAGCACCCCGGGGCCCGGTGAGCAGTACTTC. Translated, it gives CASTPGPGEQYF.